This T cell receptor (beta chain) was sequenced in a study of regulatory T cells in long-lasting Graves disease. The authors built TCR beta libraries using iRepertoire HTBI primers and Arm-PCR of CDR3 regions. TCRdb analysed the multiplex PCR reads with MiXCR anew, one entry per CDR3 protein. The repertoire consists of 550,000 or so distinct CDR3 sequences, with 9.5% to 15% occurring once and the leading ten covering roughly 9.3%. Germline V gene sequence: CDR1 MDHEN, CDR2 SYDVKM. Losses at the gene ends were 4 bases for V and 3 bases for J; bases not matched to a gene: 8. The CDR3 loop spans 16 amino acids. Time point meaning: newly diagnosed GD, antithyroid drugs for less than 3 months. The authors made the TCR library using RNA they extracted from PBMCs. This clonotype showed up many times. These data were also filed under a second study, of T cells in Graves' hyperthyroidism and ophthalmopathy. That work contributes: Diagnoses were established using clinical symptoms, serum thyroxine and TRAb, thyroid ultrasound and orbital computed tomography. A model of 13 V-J pairs discriminated ophthalmopathy from stable hyperthyroidism. Progression to ophthalmopathy was predicted a median of roughly seven months early.

The receptor comes from a woman in her 30s with Graves disease. The starting material was peripheral blood mononuclear cells (PBMCs), obtained at new diagnosis, from a patient treated with antithyroid drugs. The rearrangement uses TRBV28 and TRBJ1-1; 10 bases match TRBD1. As DNA, the CDR3 is TGTGCCAGCAGTTCCTTGGGACAGGGGTTTCACACTGAAGCTTTCTTT. Translated, it gives CASSSLGQGFHTEAFF.